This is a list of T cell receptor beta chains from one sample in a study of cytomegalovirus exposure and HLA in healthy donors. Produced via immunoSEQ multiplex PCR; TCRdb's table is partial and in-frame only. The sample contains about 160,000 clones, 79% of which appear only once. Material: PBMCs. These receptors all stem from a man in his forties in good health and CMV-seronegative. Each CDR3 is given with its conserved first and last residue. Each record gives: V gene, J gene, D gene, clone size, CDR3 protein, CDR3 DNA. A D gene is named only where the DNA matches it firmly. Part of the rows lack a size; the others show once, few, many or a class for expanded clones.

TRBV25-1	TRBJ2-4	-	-	CASSGLQGSSKNIQYF	TGTGCCAGCAGTGGGTTACAGGGTTCTTCCAAAAACATTCAGTACTTC
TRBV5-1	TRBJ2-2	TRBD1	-	CASSPSRDRGTGELFF	TGCGCCAGCAGTCCCTCCCGGGACAGGGGAACCGGGGAGCTGTTTTTT
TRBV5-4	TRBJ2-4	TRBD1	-	CASSSGQGRSSQYF	TGTGCCAGCAGCTCGGGACAGGGCCGGAGCAGTCAGTACTTC
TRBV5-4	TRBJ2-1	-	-	CASSSQVRSYNEQFF	TGTGCCAGCAGCTCCCAGGTCCGGTCCTACAATGAGCAGTTCTTC
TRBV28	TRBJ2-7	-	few	CASSLPGSTYEQYF	TGTGCCAGCAGCTTGCCAGGGTCGACCTACGAGCAGTACTTC
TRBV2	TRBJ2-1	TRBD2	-	CASRDHIGTSGEQFF	TGTGCCAGCAGAGACCACATCGGGACTAGCGGGGAGCAGTTCTTC
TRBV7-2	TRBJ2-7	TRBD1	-	CASSSRGGISYEQYF	TGTGCCAGCAGTTCCCGAGGGGGCATCTCCTACGAGCAGTACTTC
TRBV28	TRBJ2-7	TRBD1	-	CASSFRDRSYEQYF	TGTGCCAGCAGTTTCCGGGACAGATCCTACGAGCAGTACTTC
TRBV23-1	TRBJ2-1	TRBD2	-	CASSWGEGLNNEQFF	TGCGCCAGCAGTTGGGGGGAGGGCCTAAACAATGAGCAGTTCTTC
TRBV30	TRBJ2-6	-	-	CALDRRANGLTF	TGTGCCTTGGACAGGAGGGCCAACGGCCTGACTTTC
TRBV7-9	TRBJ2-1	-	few	CSSSLLGSRISSYNEQFF	TGTTCCAGCAGCTTATTAGGCTCGCGGATCAGCTCCTACAATGAGCAGTTCTTC
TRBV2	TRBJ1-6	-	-	CASSEQLVMSYNSPLHF	TGTGCCAGCAGTGAACAGCTAGTAATGTCCTATAATTCACCCCTCCACTTT
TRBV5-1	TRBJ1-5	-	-	CASSRGSNQPQHF	TGCGCCAGCAGTCGGGGGAGCAATCAGCCCCAGCATTTT
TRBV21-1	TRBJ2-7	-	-	CASSKLPGYEQYF	TGTGCCAGCAGCAAACTCCCGGGATACGAGCAGTACTTC
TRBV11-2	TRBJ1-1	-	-	CASTWGTSTEAFF	TGTGCCAGCACATGGGGCACGTCTACTGAAGCTTTCTTT
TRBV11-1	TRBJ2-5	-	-	CASSGETQYF	TGTGCCAGTTCGGGAGAGACCCAGTACTTC
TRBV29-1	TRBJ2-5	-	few	CSVEDLEGRTGETQYF	TGCAGCGTTGAAGATCTAGAAGGTCGTACGGGGGAGACCCAGTACTTC
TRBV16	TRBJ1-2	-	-	CASSQGRVEYGYTF	TGTGCCAGCAGCCAAGGCAGGGTTGAGTATGGCTACACCTTC
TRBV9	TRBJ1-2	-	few	CASSLDSNYGYTF	TGTGCCAGCAGCCTAGACAGTAACTATGGCTACACCTTC
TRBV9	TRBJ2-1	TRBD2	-	CASRRTSGSRDEQFF	TGTGCCAGCAGGAGGACTAGCGGGAGTAGAGATGAGCAGTTCTTC
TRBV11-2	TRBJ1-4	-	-	CASSGDLNEKLFF	TGTGCCAGCTCGGGTGATCTTAATGAAAAACTGTTTTTT
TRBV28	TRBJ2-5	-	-	CASESGGQETQYF	TGTGCCAGCGAATCTGGGGGGCAAGAGACCCAGTACTTC
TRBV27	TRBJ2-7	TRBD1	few	CASSTGEHSYEQYF	TGTGCCAGCAGCACAGGGGAACACTCCTACGAGCAGTACTTC
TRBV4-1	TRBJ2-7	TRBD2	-	CASSPRAGVGEQYF	TGCGCCAGCAGCCCTAGAGCGGGAGTGGGCGAGCAGTACTTC
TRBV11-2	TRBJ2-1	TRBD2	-	CASSLGGTTNEQFF	TGTGCCAGCAGCTTAGGCGGGACTACCAATGAGCAGTTCTTC
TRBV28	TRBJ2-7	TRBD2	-	CASTSGGYEQYF	TGTGCCAGTACTAGCGGGGGCTACGAGCAGTACTTC
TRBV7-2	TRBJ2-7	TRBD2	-	CASRGSGRGEQYF	TGTGCCAGCCGCGGAAGCGGGAGAGGCGAGCAGTACTTC
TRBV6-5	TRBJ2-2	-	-	CASRGLTPGELFF	TGTGCCAGCAGGGGACTTACCCCCGGGGAGCTGTTTTTT
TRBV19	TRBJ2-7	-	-	CASSIEATGTYEQYF	TGTGCCAGTAGTATAGAAGCGACAGGAACCTACGAGCAGTACTTC
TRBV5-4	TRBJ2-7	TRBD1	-	CASRQTGGEQYF	TGTGCCAGCAGGCAAACAGGGGGCGAGCAGTACTTC
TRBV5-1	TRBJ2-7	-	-	CASSSTGISYEQYF	TGCGCCAGCAGCTCCACAGGGATCTCCTACGAGCAGTACTTC
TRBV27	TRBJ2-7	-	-	CASSLGRATYEQYF	TGTGCCAGCAGTTTAGGGCGGGCCACCTACGAGCAGTACTTC
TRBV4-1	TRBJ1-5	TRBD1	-	CASSQEGQGIGPQHF	TGCGCCAGCAGCCAAGAGGGACAGGGTATCGGGCCCCAGCATTTT
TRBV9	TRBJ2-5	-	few	CASSASQGGRQETQYF	TGTGCCAGCAGCGCATCACAGGGGGGGAGACAGGAGACCCAGTACTTC
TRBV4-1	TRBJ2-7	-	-	CASSQDNGPGYEQYF	TGCGCCAGCAGCCAAGACAACGGGCCAGGGTACGAGCAGTACTTC
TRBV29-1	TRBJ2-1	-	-	CSVGGGRESINEQFF	TGCAGCGTAGGGGGGGGGCGGGAGTCAATCAATGAGCAGTTCTTC
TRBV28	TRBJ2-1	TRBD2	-	CASRQSLAGTREQFF	TGTGCCAGCAGACAATCCCTAGCGGGAACAAGAGAGCAGTTCTTC
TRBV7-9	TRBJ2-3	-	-	CASSPLRSGLTDTQYF	TGTGCCAGCAGCCCTCTTCGGAGCGGCCTCACAGATACGCAGTATTTT
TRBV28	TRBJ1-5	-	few	CASMATRTGPHQPQHF	TGTGCCAGCATGGCCACTCGGACTGGCCCCCATCAGCCCCAGCATTTT
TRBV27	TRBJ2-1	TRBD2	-	CASRLAGFGNEQFF	TGTGCCAGCAGACTAGCGGGTTTTGGCAATGAGCAGTTCTTC
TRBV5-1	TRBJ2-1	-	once	CASTPGGSGFNEQFF	TGCGCCAGTACCCCAGGGGGGTCGGGGTTCAATGAGCAGTTCTTC
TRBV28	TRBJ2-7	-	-	CATTRGASGAYEQYF	TGTGCCACCACTAGGGGGGCTAGCGGTGCCTACGAGCAGTACTTC
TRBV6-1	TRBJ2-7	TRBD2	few	CASRAGTSLFYEQYF	TGTGCCAGCAGAGCCGGGACTAGCCTATTCTACGAGCAGTACTTC
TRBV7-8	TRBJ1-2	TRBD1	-	CASSLGGDRAYNTF	TGTGCCAGCAGCTTAGGAGGGGACAGGGCATACAACACCTTC
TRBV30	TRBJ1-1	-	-	CAWSGHSNTEAFF	TGTGCCTGGAGTGGACATTCGAACACTGAAGCTTTCTTT